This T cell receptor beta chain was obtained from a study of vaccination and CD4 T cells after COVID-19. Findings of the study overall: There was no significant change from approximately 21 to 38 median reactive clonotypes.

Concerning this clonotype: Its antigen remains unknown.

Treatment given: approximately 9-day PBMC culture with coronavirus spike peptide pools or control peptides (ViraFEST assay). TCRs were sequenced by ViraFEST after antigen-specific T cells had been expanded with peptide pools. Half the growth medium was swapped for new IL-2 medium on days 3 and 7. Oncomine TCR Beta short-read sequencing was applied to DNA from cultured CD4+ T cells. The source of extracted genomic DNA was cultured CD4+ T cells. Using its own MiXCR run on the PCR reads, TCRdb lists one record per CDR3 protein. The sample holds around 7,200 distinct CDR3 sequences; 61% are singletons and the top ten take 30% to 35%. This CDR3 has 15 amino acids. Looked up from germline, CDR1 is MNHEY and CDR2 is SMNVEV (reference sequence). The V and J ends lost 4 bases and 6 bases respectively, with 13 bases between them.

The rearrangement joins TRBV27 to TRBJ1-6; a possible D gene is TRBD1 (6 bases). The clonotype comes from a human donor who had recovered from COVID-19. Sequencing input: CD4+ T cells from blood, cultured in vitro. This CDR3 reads CASSSGASFNSPLHF. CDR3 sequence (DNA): TGTGCCAGCAGTTCAGGGGCCTCATTTAATTCACCCCTCCACTTT.